What follows is one T cell receptor beta chain and its context. The antigen is undetermined. Trimming shortened V by 2 bases and J by 3 bases, and 14 bases separated the two germline ends. The CDR3 covers 15 residues. Germline V gene lookup returns CDR1 LGHNA and CDR2 YSLEER. The source of the sample is a study of blood T cells in healthy people across ages. Overall study results and limits: Using unsorted PBMCs precluded a conclusive naive versus antigen-experienced comparison. Age brought a roughly linear fall in TCR beta diversity measured per million T cells.

Alongside a J-beta primer mix, a sample-barcoded 5' primer served in a second PCR lasting about 7 to 11 cycles. TCRdb called the 5' RACE reads again in MiXCR, with one record for every CDR3 protein. The repertoire has about 730,000 distinct CDR3 sequences, about 42% of them found once; the top ten carry less than 25%. Extraction of total RNA produced a minimum of 5.5 micrograms from each sample. J is TRBJ2-7 and V is TRBV4-3; the D gene is possibly TRBD2 (7 bases). Sequencing was carried out using blood. The sequence was obtained from a woman aged 55-75 years in good health. CDR3 DNA sequence: TGCGCCAGCAGCCAACTCCGGGGGGCTCGCTACGAGCAGTACTTC. Protein: CASSQLRGARYEQYF.